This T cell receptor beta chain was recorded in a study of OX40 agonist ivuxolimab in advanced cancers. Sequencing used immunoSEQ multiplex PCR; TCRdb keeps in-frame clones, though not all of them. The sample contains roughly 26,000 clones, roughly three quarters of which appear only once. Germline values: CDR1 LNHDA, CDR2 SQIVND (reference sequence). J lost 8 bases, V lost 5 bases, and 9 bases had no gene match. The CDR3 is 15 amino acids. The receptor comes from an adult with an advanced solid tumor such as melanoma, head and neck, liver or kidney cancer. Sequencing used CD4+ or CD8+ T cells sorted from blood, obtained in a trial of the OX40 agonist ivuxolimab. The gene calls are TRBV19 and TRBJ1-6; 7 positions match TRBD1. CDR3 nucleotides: TGTGCCAGTAGTGTCTATAGGGGGCGCGATTCACCCCTCCACTTT. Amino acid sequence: CASSVYRGRDSPLHF.